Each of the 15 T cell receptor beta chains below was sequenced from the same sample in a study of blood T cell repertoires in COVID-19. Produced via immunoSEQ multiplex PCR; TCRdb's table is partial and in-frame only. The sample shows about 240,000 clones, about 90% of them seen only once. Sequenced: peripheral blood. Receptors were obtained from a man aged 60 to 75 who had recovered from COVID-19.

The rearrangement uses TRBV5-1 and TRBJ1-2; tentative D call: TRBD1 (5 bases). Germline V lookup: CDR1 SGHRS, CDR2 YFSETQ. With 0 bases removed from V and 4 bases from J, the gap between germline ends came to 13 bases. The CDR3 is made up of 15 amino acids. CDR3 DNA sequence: TGCGCCAGCAGCTTGGAGGGGTCCCCTTCCTATGGCTACACCTTC. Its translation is CASSLEGSPSYGYTF.

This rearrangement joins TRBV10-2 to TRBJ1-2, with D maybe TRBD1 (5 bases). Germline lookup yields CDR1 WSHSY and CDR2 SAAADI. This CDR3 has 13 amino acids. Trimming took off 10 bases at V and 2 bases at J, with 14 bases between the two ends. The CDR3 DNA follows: TGCGCCACCGCAATGACAGAAAACTATGGCTACACCTTC. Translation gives CATAMTENYGYTF.

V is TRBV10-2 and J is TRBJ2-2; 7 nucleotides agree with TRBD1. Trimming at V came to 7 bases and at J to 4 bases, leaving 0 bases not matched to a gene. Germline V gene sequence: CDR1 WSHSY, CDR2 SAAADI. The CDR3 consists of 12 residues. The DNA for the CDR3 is TGCGCCAGCAACAGGGGCACCGGGGAGCTGTTTTTT. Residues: CASNRGTGELFF.

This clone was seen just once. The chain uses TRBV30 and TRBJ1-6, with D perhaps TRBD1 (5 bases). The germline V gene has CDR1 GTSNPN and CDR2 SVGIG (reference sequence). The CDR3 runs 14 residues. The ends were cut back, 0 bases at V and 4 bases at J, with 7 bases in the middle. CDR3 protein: CAWSVRQYNSPLHF. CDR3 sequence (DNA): TGTGCCTGGAGTGTACGACAGTATAATTCACCCCTCCACTTT.

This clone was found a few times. CDR3 bases: TGTGCCAGCATAACCAGGAGGAACGGCTATGGCTACACCTTC. It specifies CASITRRNGYGYTF. The chain is built from TRBV2 and TRBJ1-2; D not certain. With 7 bases removed from V and 4 bases from J, the gap between germline ends came to 16 bases. Germline CDR1 is SNHLY and CDR2 is FYNNEI. This CDR3 has 14 amino acids.

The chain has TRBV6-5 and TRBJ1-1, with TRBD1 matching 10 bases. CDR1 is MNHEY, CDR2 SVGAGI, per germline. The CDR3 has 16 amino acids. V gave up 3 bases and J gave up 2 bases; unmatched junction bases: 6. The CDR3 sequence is CASSYNDRGRNTEAFF. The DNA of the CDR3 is TGTGCCAGCAGTTATAACGACAGGGGGCGTAACACTGAAGCTTTCTTT.

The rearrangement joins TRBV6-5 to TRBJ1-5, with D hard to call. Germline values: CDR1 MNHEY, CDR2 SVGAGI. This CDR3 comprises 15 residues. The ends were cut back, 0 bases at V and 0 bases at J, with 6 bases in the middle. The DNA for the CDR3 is TGTGCCAGCAGTTACTCGCGAAATAGCAATCAGCCCCAGCATTTT. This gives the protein CASSYSRNSNQPQHF.

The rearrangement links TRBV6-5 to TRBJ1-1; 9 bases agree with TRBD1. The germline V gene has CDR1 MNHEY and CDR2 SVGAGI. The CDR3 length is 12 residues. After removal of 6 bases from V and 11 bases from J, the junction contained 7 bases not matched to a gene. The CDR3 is CASSLLQGAAFF. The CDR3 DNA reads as TGTGCCAGCAGCCTTCTACAGGGGGCGGCTTTCTTT.

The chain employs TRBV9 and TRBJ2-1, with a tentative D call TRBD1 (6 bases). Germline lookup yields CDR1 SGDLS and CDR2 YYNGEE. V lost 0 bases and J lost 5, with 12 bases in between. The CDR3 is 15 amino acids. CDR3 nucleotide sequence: TGTGCCAGCAGCGTAGTGGCAGGGGTCCACAATGAGCAGTTCTTC. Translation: CASSVVAGVHNEQFF.

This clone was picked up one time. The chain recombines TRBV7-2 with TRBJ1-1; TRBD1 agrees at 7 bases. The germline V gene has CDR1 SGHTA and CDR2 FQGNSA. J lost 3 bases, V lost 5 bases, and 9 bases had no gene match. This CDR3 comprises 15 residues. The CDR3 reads CASSVSRQGYTEAFF. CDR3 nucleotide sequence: TGTGCCAGCAGCGTTAGCAGACAGGGATACACTGAAGCTTTCTTT. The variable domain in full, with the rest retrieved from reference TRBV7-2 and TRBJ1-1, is GAGVSQSPSNKVTEKGKDVELRCDPISGHTALYWYRQSLGQGLEFLIYFQGNSAPDKSGLPSDRFSAERTGGSVSTLTIQRTQQEDSAVYLCASSVSRQGYTEAFFGQGTRLTVV.

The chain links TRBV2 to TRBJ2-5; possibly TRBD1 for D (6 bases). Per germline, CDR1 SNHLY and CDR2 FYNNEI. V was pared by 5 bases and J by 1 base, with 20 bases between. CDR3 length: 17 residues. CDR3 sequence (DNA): TGTGCCAGCAGTCCTCTTCCACCAACGACAGGCCAAGAGACCCAGTACTTC. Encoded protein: CASSPLPPTTGQETQYF.

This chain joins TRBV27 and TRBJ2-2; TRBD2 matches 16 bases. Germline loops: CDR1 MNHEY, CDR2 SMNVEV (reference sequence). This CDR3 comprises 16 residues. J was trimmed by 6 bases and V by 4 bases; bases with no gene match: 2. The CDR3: CASSSGTSGGAGELFF. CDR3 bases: TGTGCCAGCAGTTCCGGGACTAGCGGGGGGGCCGGGGAGCTGTTTTTT.

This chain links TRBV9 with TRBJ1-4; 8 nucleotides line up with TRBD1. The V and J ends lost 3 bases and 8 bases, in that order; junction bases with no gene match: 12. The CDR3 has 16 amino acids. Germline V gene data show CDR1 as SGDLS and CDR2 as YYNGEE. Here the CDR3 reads CASSARTGPRQEKLFF. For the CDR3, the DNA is TGTGCCAGCAGCGCCAGGACAGGGCCCCGACAAGAAAAACTGTTTTTT.

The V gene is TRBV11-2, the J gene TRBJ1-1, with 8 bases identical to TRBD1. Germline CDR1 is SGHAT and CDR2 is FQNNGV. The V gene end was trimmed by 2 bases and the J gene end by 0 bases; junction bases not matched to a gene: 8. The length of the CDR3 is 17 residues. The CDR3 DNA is TGTGCCAGCAGCTTACGGACAGGGTATCCGATGAACACTGAAGCTTTCTTT. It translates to CASSLRTGYPMNTEAFF.

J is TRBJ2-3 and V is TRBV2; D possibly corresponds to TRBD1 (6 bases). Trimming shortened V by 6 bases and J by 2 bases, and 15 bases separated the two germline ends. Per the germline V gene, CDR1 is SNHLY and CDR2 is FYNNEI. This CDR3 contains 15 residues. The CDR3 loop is CASRDLGQNTDTQYF. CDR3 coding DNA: TGTGCCAGCAGAGACCTCGGACAGAACACAGATACGCAGTATTTT.